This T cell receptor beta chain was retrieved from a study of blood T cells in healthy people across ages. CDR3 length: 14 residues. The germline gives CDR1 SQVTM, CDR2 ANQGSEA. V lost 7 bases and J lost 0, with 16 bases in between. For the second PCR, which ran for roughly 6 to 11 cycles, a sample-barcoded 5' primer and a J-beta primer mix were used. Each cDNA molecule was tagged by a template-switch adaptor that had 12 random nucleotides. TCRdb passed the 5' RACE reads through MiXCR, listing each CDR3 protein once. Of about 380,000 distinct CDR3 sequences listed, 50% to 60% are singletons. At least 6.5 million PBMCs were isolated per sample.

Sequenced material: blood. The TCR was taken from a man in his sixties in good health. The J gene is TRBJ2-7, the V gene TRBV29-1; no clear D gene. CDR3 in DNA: TGCAGCGCCGCGCAGATTGGCTCCTCCTACGAGCAGTACTTC. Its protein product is CSAAQIGSSYEQYF.